Below are 5 T cell receptor beta chains sequenced from a single sample in a study of shared clonotypes between healthy human individuals. Sequencing used immunoSEQ multiplex PCR; TCRdb keeps in-frame clones, though not all of them. The table lists a few million clones, approximately 94% of them singletons. Sequencing used naive CD4+ T cells sorted from blood. Subset here: CD45RA+ positively selected. These receptors were taken from a man aged 18 to 35 in good health.

This clone was recorded once. Other DNA sequences in the sample encode the same CDR3. J is TRBJ2-5 and V is TRBV5-1; a weak D match, TRBD2 (5 bases). Trimming stripped 2 bases from V and 3 bases from J, with 11 bases between. CDR1 is SGHRS and CDR2 is YFSETQ in the germline V gene. This CDR3 is 14 amino acids long. CDR3 in amino acids: CASSLLGGEETQYF. The CDR3 nucleotides are TGCGCCAGCAGCTTACTAGGCGGCGAAGAGACCCAGTACTTC. The full variable domain, with the rest looked up from reference TRBV5-1 and TRBJ2-5, is KAGVTQTPRYLIKTRGQQVTLSCSPISGHRSVSWYQQTPGQGLQFLFEYFSETQRNKGNFPGRFSGRQFSNSRSEMNVSTLELGDSALYLCASSLLGGEETQYFGPGTRLLVL.

The chain has TRBV29-1 and TRBJ2-6; perhaps TRBD1 as D (6 bases). V gave up 4 bases and J gave up 0 bases, with 13 bases separating them. In germline, CDR1 is SQVTM, CDR2 ANQGSEA. This CDR3 has 16 residues. The CDR3 DNA reads as TGCAGCGTTGCGGGACAAGTCGACTCTGGGGCCAACGTCCTGACTTTC. Translated: CSVAGQVDSGANVLTF.

This chain links TRBV15 with TRBJ1-4, with a tentative D call TRBD1 (6 bases). The germline gives CDR1 LNHNV, CDR2 YYDKDF (reference sequence). The CDR3 covers 16 residues. Deletions cut 3 bases from V and 7 bases from J, with 18 bases between. CDR3 DNA: TGTGCCACCAGCAGGGCGAACTCAGGGGTATCTGAAAAACTGTTTTTT. Amino acids: CATSRANSGVSEKLFF.

This chain uses TRBV9 with TRBJ1-2; possible D gene TRBD1, 5 bases. V shed 4 bases and J shed 5 bases, with 18 bases lying between them. Germline assignment: CDR1 SGDLS and CDR2 YYNGEE. The CDR3 has 15 amino acids. In DNA, the CDR3 is TGTGCCAGCAGCCCCCGCCCAGGTGAGGGGTATGGCTACACCTTC. Its protein product is CASSPRPGEGYGYTF.

This chain links TRBV19 with TRBJ1-5; TRBD1 is a possible D gene (5 bases). V was trimmed by 6 bases and J by 1 base, leaving 13 bases between them. CDR3 size: 15 residues. CDR1 is LNHDA, CDR2 SQIVND, per germline (reference sequence). CDR3 nucleotides: TGTGCCAGTAGAGGGGAGGGGTTGAGCAATCAGCCCCAGCATTTT. Amino acids: CASRGEGLSNQPQHF. The variable domain in full, completed from reference TRBV19 and TRBJ1-5, reads DGGITQSPKYLFRKEGQNVTLSCEQNLNHDAMYWYRQDPGQGLRLIYYSQIVNDFQKGDIAEGYSVSREKKESFPLTVTSAQKNPTAFYLCASRGEGLSNQPQHFGDGTRLSIL.